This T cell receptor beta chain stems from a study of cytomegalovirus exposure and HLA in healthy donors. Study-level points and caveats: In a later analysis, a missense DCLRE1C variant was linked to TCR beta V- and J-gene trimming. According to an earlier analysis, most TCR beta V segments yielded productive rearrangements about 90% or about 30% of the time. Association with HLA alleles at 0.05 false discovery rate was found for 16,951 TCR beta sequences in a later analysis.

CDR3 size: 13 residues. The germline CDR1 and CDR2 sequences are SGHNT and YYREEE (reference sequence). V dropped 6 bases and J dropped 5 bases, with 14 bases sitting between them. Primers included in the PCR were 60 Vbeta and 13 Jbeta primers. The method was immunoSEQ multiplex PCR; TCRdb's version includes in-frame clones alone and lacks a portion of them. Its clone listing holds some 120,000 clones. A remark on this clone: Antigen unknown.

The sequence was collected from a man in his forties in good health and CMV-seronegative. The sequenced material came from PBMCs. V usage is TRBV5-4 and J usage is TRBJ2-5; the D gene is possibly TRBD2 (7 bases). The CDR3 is CASTSGGAETQYF. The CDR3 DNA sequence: TGTGCCAGCACTTCGGGGGGCGCGGAGACCCAGTACTTC.